This is a list of T cell receptor beta chains from one sample in a study of coeliac disease. Using immunoSEQ multiplex PCR, the repertoire was profiled, and TCRdb retains in-frame clones only, with some absent. Here the sample spans 3,500 to 4,000 clones, approximately 70% being singletons. The specimen was intraepithelial lymphocytes from the gut. The receptors originated from a woman in her sixties with active celiac disease. Each CDR3 is given without its conserved first and last residue. The size field is filled for only some rows; it gives once, few, many or a size class.

v_gene	j_gene	abundance	len	CDR3aa
TRBV18	TRBJ2-7	NA	13	ASSRPGTSGNEQY
TRBV28	TRBJ1-2	NA	8	ASSSRGYT
TRBV10-3	NA	once	11	ASGQEASYEQY
TRBV5-4	TRBJ2-7	NA	13	ASSSGLARTYEQY
TRBV7-4	TRBJ2-2	NA	14	ASSSVTSGNTGELF
TRBV27	TRBJ2-1	NA	13	ASSYTGGTYNEQF
TRBV18	TRBJ1-2	NA	14	ASSPPGLQRGYGYT
TRBV6-5	TRBJ1-5	NA	12	ASSLLPRPPPQH
TRBV15	TRBJ1-2	NA	12	ATSAGTDTNGYT
TRBV2	TRBJ1-4	few	13	ASRNRGPTNEKLF
TRBV9	TRBJ2-3	NA	14	ASSLGGPGGTDTQY
TRBV9	TRBJ1-2	large	12	ASSDSKGGYGYT
TRBV7-5	TRBJ1-1	NA	9	AARVSTEAF
TRBV7-2	TRBJ1-2	NA	14	ASSLIGQQDLYGYT
TRBV6-6	TRBJ1-1	NA	10	ASSRGVTEAF
TRBV30	TRBJ2-1	once	12	AWSPLAGGREQF
TRBV11-3	TRBJ1-1	NA	9	ASSRGTEAF
TRBV11-3	TRBJ2-1	NA	12	ASSLLLGYCEQF
TRBV4-3	TRBJ1-4	few	12	ASSQDKETPSLF
TRBV9	TRBJ2-5	NA	12	AGSVDAPGLELD
TRBV28	TRBJ1-1	few	13	ASSLTGTPRTEAF
TRBV4-2	TRBJ1-1	NA	14	ASSLAGGRKNTEAF
TRBV2	TRBJ2-1	few	13	ASSASHYLGNEQF
TRBV15	TRBJ2-1	NA	14	ATVPSGTGGIKEQF
TRBV19	TRBJ2-6	NA	14	ASSGTGGSGANVLT
TRBV10-3	TRBJ2-1	few	11	AISAPAYNEQF
TRBV7-8	TRBJ2-1	few	13	ASSFRQIIYNEQF
TRBV7-2	TRBJ2-5	few	15	ASSFRTSGGNQETQY
TRBV29-1	TRBJ1-2	few	10	SVGGQGFGYT
TRBV29-1	TRBJ1-1	few	10	SVLVGGTEAF
TRBV10-3	TRBJ2-7	NA	13	AISWGEGLSPEQY
TRBV4-2	TRBJ2-3	NA	12	ASSQGGVAPTQY
TRBV23-1	TRBJ1-1	once	14	ASSRGTGGGGTEAF
TRBV5-1	TRBJ1-2	few	13	ASSLSTGGLNGYT
TRBV18	TRBJ1-2	once	14	ASSSGQAKANYGYT
TRBV15	TRBJ2-1	once	14	ATSRGAGTSENEQF
TRBV4-1	TRBJ1-3	once	13	ASSLGRHSGNTIY
TRBV21-1	TRBJ2-3	NA	13	ASRGDSSSTDTQY
TRBV7-8	TRBJ2-3	NA	13	ASSLTGGYTDTQY
TRBV18	TRBJ2-2	once	13	ASSRPGQDTGELF
TRBV27	TRBJ2-1	NA	13	ASSYTGGPYNEQF
TRBV4-2	TRBJ2-6	medium-sized	15	ASSQGGRISGANVLT
TRBV7-2	TRBJ2-1	NA	15	ASSFRSPGQGGNEQF
TRBV4-3	TRBJ2-7	NA	10	ASSQDNKNEY
TRBV4-2	TRBJ2-2	few	14	ASSTIAGDDTGELF
TRBV7-2	TRBJ2-1	NA	12	ASSPPGTINEQF
TRBV7-9	TRBJ2-7	NA	10	ASGPGAYEQY
TRBV7-2	NA	NA	10	ASSLADYEQY
TRBV30	TRBJ1-2	NA	11	AWRVPTVYGYT
TRBV4-1	TRBJ1-2	NA	11	ASSPPGAYGYT
TRBV7-9	TRBJ2-4	few	14	ASSSPLLAPGGIQY
TRBV4-3	TRBJ2-1	medium-sized	13	ASSLYVGSNNEQF
TRBV5-5	TRBJ1-5	NA	13	ASSPVVQVHQPQH